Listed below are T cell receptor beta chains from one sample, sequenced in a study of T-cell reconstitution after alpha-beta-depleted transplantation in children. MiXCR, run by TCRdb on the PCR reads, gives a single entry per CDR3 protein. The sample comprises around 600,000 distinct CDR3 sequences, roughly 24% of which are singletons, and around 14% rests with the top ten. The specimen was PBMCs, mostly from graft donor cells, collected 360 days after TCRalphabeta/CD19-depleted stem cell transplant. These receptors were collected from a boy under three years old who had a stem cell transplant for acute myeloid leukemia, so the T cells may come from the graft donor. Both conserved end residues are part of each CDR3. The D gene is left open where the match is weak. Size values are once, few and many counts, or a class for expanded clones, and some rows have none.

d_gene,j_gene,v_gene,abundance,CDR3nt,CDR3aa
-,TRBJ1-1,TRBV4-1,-,TGCGCCAGCAGCTTGCTTGGGGGGAAGAACACTGAAGCTTTCTTT,CASSLLGGKNTEAFF
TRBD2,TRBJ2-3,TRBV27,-,TGTGCCAGCAGTTTTCCTAGCGGGGCCACAGATACGCAGTATTTT,CASSFPSGATDTQYF
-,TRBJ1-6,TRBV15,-,TGTGCCACCAGCAGAAGGGCCGGGGGTTCACCCCTCCACTTT,CATSRRAGGSPLHF
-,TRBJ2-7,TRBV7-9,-,TGTGCCAGCAGCTTGTCAGGGGTTGACGAGCAGTACTTC,CASSLSGVDEQYF
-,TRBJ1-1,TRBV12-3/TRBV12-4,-,TGTGCCAGCAGTTTAGCTTCCCGGGCTGAAGCTTTCTTT,CASSLASRAEAFF
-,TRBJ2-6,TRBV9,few,TGTGCCAGCTGTGCTGGGGTCGGGGCCAACGTCCTGACTTTC,CASCAGVGANVLTF
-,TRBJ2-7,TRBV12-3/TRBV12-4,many,TGTGCCAGCAGCTTCGGAGGACCTTCGGGGGACGAGCAGTACTTC,CASSFGGPSGDEQYF
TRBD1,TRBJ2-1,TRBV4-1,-,TGCGCCAGCAGCCGCCGGGACAGGGAAAATGAGCAGTTCTTC,CASSRRDRENEQFF
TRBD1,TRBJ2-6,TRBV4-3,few,TGCGCCAGCAGTTCAACAGGGGGCGCTGGGGCCAACGTCCTGACTTTC,CASSSTGGAGANVLTF
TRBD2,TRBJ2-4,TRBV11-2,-,TGTGCCAGCAGCTTAGATCCGGGGGGTGGTATGGCCAAAAACATTCAGTACTTC,CASSLDPGGGMAKNIQYF
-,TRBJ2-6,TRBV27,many,TGTGCCAGCAGTTTTAGGCGATCCTCTGGGGCCAACGTCCTGACTTTC,CASSFRRSSGANVLTF
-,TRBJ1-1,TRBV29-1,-,TGCAGCGTTCTCAGGGTTTCGGTGAACACTGAAGCTTTCTTT,CSVLRVSVNTEAFF
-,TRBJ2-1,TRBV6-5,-,TGTGCCAGCAGTTACTTCTCCCACTTCGCCTACAATGAGCAGTTCTTC,CASSYFSHFAYNEQFF
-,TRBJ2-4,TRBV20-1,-,TGCAGTGCTGAGGACAGTTTAAACATTCAGTACTTC,CSAEDSLNIQYF
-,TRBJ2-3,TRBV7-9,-,TGTGCCAGCAGCTCCCAGGACACAGATACGCAGTATTTT,CASSSQDTDTQYF
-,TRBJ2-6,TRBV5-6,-,TGTGCCAGCAGCGCGCGAGGGGAGTGGAGCTCTGGGGCCAACGTCCTGACTTTC,CASSARGEWSSGANVLTF
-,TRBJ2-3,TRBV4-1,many,TGCGCCAGCAAAGAGGAAGTCGGGGGAACAGATACGCAGTATTTT,CASKEEVGGTDTQYF
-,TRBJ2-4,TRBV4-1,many,TGCGCCAGCAGCCCCACACTGGGAGCCAAAAACATTCAGTACTTC,CASSPTLGAKNIQYF
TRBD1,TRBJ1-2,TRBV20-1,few,TGCAGTGCCAGGGGGCAGGACGGTTATGGCTACACCTTC,CSARGQDGYGYTF
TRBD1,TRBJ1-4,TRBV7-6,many,TGTGCCAGCAGCTCCTTCGACAGGGGGGATGAAAAACTGTTTTTT,CASSSFDRGDEKLFF
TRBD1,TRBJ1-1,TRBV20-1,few,TGCAGTGCTACACGTAACAGGGGCCGGCGGGACACTGAAGCTTTCTTT,CSATRNRGRRDTEAFF
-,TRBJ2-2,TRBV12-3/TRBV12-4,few,TGTGCCAGCAGTGCCCTGGTGGGGGCGAACACCGGGGAGCTGTTTTTT,CASSALVGANTGELFF
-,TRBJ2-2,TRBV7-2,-,TGTGCCAGCAGCTCTATTAACACCGGGGAGCTGTTTTTT,CASSSINTGELFF
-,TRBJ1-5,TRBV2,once,TGTGCCAGCAGTCTACCCCAGGGAAGGGCCAATCAGCCCCAGCATTTT,CASSLPQGRANQPQHF
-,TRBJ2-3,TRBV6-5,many,TGTGCCAGCAGTTACTCAGTGGGCGGGGGCCCGCCGACGCAGTATTTT,CASSYSVGGGPPTQYF
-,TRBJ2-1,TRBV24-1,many,TGTGCCACCAGTGATTTGGACAGTAACAATGAGCAGTTCTTC,CATSDLDSNNEQFF
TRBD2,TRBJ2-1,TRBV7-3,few,TGTGCCAGCAGCATATCGACTAGCGGGGCCTACAATGAGCAGTTCTTC,CASSISTSGAYNEQFF
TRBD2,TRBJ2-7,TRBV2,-,TGTGCCAGCAGTGAACCGGGGGGGGAATTATACGAGCAGTACTTC,CASSEPGGELYEQYF
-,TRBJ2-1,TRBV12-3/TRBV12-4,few,TGTGCCAGCAGTTTACCGGGGATCAGGGTAGATGAGCAGTTCTTC,CASSLPGIRVDEQFF
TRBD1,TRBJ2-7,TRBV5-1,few,TGCGCCAGCAGCTTGTGGACAGGGGGCAGCTACGAGCAGTACTTC,CASSLWTGGSYEQYF
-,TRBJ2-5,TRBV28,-,TGTGCCAGCTGTTTAATTCGTAACCAAGAGACCCAGTACTTC,CASCLIRNQETQYF
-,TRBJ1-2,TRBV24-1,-,TGTGCCACCAGTGATTTGCAAGGATATGGCTACACCTTC,CATSDLQGYGYTF
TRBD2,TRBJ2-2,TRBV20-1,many,TGCAGTGCTAGCGCGTCTAGCGGGGGGATGAACACCGGGGAGCTGTTTTTT,CSASASSGGMNTGELFF
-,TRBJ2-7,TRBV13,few,TGTGCCAGCAGCTCCCGGGTCGACTACGAGCAGTACTTC,CASSSRVDYEQYF
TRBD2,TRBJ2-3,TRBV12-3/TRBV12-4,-,TGTGCCAGCAGGCGGGGGGTCAGCACAGATACGCAGTATTTT,CASRRGVSTDTQYF
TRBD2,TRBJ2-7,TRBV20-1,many,TGCAGTGCCCAAAAAGGGACTAGAATTCCCTACGAGCAGTACTTC,CSAQKGTRIPYEQYF
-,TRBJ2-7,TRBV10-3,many,TGTGCCATCAGTGATCACGAGCAGTACTTC,CAISDHEQYF
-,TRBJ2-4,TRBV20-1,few,TGCAGTGCTAGAGAGGAGGGGCGGCCCAAAAACATTCAGTACTTC,CSAREEGRPKNIQYF
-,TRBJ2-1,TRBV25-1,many,TGTGCCAGCAGCGGAGAGGCCGCAGGGGTAAGCAATGAGCAGTTCTTC,CASSGEAAGVSNEQFF
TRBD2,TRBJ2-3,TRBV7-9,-,TGTGCCAGCAGCTTCTCAAGCGGGGTGGGAGGCACAGATACGCAGTATTTT,CASSFSSGVGGTDTQYF
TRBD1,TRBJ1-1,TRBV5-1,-,TGCGCCAGCAGCGCAAGACAGGGGACGCCGAACACTGAAGCTTTCTTT,CASSARQGTPNTEAFF
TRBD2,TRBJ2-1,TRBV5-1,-,TGCGCCAGCAGCTTGTTCCTAGCGGGGGGGCGCAATGAGCAGTTCTTC,CASSLFLAGGRNEQFF
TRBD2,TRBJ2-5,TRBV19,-,TGTGCCAGTAGTATGAGCGGGGGGCAAGAGACCCAGTACTTC,CASSMSGGQETQYF
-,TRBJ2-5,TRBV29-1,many,TGCAGCGTTGGCCCCGCGTTAAGACAAGAGACCCAGTACTTC,CSVGPALRQETQYF
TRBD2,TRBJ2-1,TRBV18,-,TGTGCCAGCTCACCGATCCTACTAGCGGACCAGTTCTTC,CASSPILLADQFF